These T cell receptor beta chains were read from a single sample in a study of molecular identifiers for immune sequencing clone quantification. TCRdb recomputed calls from the PCR reads with MiXCR, one row per CDR3 protein. The top ten clones hold approximately 0.8% of a sample with more than 250,000 distinct CDR3 sequences, about 22% of them seen once. The sample was naive CD8+ T cells from blood, with Jurkat cell RNA spiked in. Receptors originate from a human donor in good health. Some libraries in this study had Jurkat cell RNA spiked in. The CDR3 runs from the conserved cysteine through the conserved F or W. Each record gives: J gene, CDR3 length, V gene, clone size, D gene, CDR3 DNA, CDR3 protein. D genes are given only for firm matches. A clone size is listed for some rows: how often the clone was seen (once, few, many), or a class if it is expanded.

>TRBJ2-3|14|TRBV13|-|TRBD1
TGTGCCAGCAGCGGTCCCGGACAGGGAGATACGCAGTATTTT
CASSGPGQGDTQYF
>TRBJ1-2|14|TRBV19|many|-
TGTGCCAGTAGTATAGACGGGGGACTCTATGGCTACACCTTC
CASSIDGGLYGYTF
>TRBJ1-2|15|TRBV12-3/TRBV12-4|few|-
TGTGCCAGCAAGAAGGGTCTTAGCGTCTACTATGGCTACACCTTC
CASKKGLSVYYGYTF
>TRBJ1-1|15|TRBV6-2/TRBV6-3|few|TRBD1
TGTGCCAGCAGTTGCGGAAGGACAGGGGGTACTGAAGCTTTCTTT
CASSCGRTGGTEAFF
>TRBJ1-1|14|TRBV10-3|many|-
TGTGCCATCAGTGCCTTCGAGATGAACACTGAAGCTTTCTTT
CAISAFEMNTEAFF
>TRBJ2-2|15|TRBV7-6|many|-
TGTGCCAGCAGCCTTAGCGGCGGGAACACCGGGGAGCTGTTTTTT
CASSLSGGNTGELFF
>TRBJ2-1|12|TRBV12-3/TRBV12-4|-|TRBD2
TGTGCCAGCAGCCACCCCGCGGGAGGGCCGTCCTTC
CASSHPAGGPSF
>TRBJ2-3|13|TRBV28|many|-
TGTGCCAGCAATGAAAGGCTTGGTGATACGCAGTATTTT
CASNERLGDTQYF
>TRBJ1-6|17|TRBV6-2/TRBV6-3|-|-
TGTGCCAGCAGTTATATTTCCCCGCGGTTCGTAGGATCACCCCTCCACTTT
CASSYISPRFVGSPLHF
>TRBJ1-5|15|TRBV6-2/TRBV6-3|few|-
TGTGCCAGCACCTCCAGGGAGAGTCTTCATCAGCCCCAGCATTTT
CASTSRESLHQPQHF
>TRBJ2-1|15|TRBV18|many|TRBD2
TGTGCCAGCTCACCACGGGCGGGAGGGCCGGAAGAGCAGTTCTTC
CASSPRAGGPEEQFF
>TRBJ2-2|15|TRBV12-3/TRBV12-4|many|TRBD1
TGTGCCAGCAGTTTCCGGGACAGGGAGACCGGGGAGCTGTTTTTT
CASSFRDRETGELFF
>TRBJ2-5|16|TRBV7-8|many|-
TGTGCCAGCAGCTTAGGTACCGTCCCGTACCAAGAGACCCAGTACTTC
CASSLGTVPYQETQYF
>TRBJ1-5|14|TRBV27|-|-
TGTGCCAGCTCCTCGGCAGGGGAAAATCAGCCCCAGCATTTT
CASSSAGENQPQHF
>TRBJ2-5|15|TRBV12-3/TRBV12-4|-|-
TGTGCCAGCAGTATGGGAGCGGCATTTCAAGAGACCCAGTACTTC
CASSMGAAFQETQYF
>TRBJ2-3|17|TRBV6-2/TRBV6-3|many|TRBD2
TGTGCCAGTTGGGGGACTAGCGGGGGGCCCCGCACAGATACGCAGTATTTT
CASWGTSGGPRTDTQYF
>TRBJ2-7|14|TRBV27|many|-
TGTGCCAGCACTCAGTGGCAGGGAGCCTACGAGCAGTACTTC
CASTQWQGAYEQYF
>TRBJ2-7|15|TRBV14|many|-
TGTGCCAGCAGCCCGTCCGGCACAGTCGTCGACGAGCAGTACTTC
CASSPSGTVVDEQYF
>TRBJ2-1|14|TRBV7-2|many|-
TGTGCCAGCAGCCGTTATATCGGGTCAGGGGAGCAGTTCTTC
CASSRYIGSGEQFF
>TRBJ2-3|15|TRBV27|many|-
TGTGCCAGCAGCGGACTGTGGGGTCTGACAGATACGCAGTATTTT
CASSGLWGLTDTQYF
>TRBJ1-1|11|TRBV20-1|many|-
TGCAGTGCAGATGACAGCCCTGAAGCTTTCTTT
CSADDSPEAFF
>TRBJ1-1|13|TRBV6-5|-|-
TGTGCCAGCAGTACGGCTATGAACACTGAAGCTTTCTTT
CASSTAMNTEAFF
>TRBJ2-3|14|TRBV19|many|TRBD1
TGTGCCAGTAGTATTAATCCCGGGACAGGTACGCAGTATTTT
CASSINPGTGTQYF
>TRBJ1-1|16|TRBV10-3|-|-
TGTGCCATCAGCGGGAGGGGACCCCTTCGGAACACTGAAGCTTTCTTT
CAISGRGPLRNTEAFF
>TRBJ2-7|17|TRBV29-1|many|-
TGCAGCGTTGAAGGGGTAGATGGGGATTACAGAGCCTACGAGCAGTACTTC
CSVEGVDGDYRAYEQYF
>TRBJ2-5|12|TRBV20-1|few|-
TGCAGTGCCCAACATCTGCAAGAGACCCAGTACTTC
CSAQHLQETQYF
>TRBJ2-7|12|TRBV27|-|TRBD2
TGTGCCAGCAGTGGACTAGCGAATGAGCAGTACTTC
CASSGLANEQYF
>TRBJ1-1|12|TRBV29-1|many|-
TGCAGCGTTATATCCGGGGATGGTGAAGCTTTCTTT
CSVISGDGEAFF
>TRBJ1-1|16|TRBV19|many|-
TGTGCCAGTAGTATAGTTGCAGGTCTGACCGGCACTGAAGCTTTCTTT
CASSIVAGLTGTEAFF
>TRBJ1-5|16|TRBV19|many|TRBD1
TGTGCCAGTTGGGACTCCGGGACAGGGATCAATCAGCCCCAGCATTTT
CASWDSGTGINQPQHF
>TRBJ2-2|13|TRBV29-1|many|-
TGCAGCGTTGATGCAGCGAACACCGGGGAGCTGTTTTTT
CSVDAANTGELFF
>TRBJ2-1|14|TRBV28|-|TRBD2
TGTGCCAGCAGGGTAACTAGCGGCTACTCTGAGCAGTTCTTC
CASRVTSGYSEQFF
>TRBJ2-1|18|TRBV9|many|TRBD2
TGTGCCAGCAGCGGCGGGGCTAGCGGGAGTCTAGAGGACAATGAGCAGTTCTTC
CASSGGASGSLEDNEQFF
>TRBJ1-4|15|TRBV11-2|-|-
TGTGCCAGCAGCCCCCGATCCGGGAGGGGTGAAAAACTGTTTTTT
CASSPRSGRGEKLFF
>TRBJ2-5|14|TRBV5-4|-|TRBD2
TGTGCCAGCAGCTGGGGACTAGGACAAGAGACCCAGTACTTC
CASSWGLGQETQYF
>TRBJ2-7|15|TRBV10-3|few|TRBD1
TGTGCCATCAGTGACCAGGACAGGGAATCCTACGAGCAGTACTTC
CAISDQDRESYEQYF
>TRBJ2-4|16|TRBV3-1|-|TRBD2
TGTGCCAGCAGCCAAGATGGGGGGGGGGGCAAAAACATTCAGTACTTC
CASSQDGGGGKNIQYF
>TRBJ2-3|16|TRBV7-8|many|-
TGTGCCAGCACCTTCGGGACACCTTTGGGCACAGATACGCAGTATTTT
CASTFGTPLGTDTQYF
>TRBJ1-2|13|TRBV6-5|many|-
TGTGCCAGCAGCCCCGTCCTCAGCTATGGCTACACCTTC
CASSPVLSYGYTF
>TRBJ2-3|20|TRBV4-3|-|-
TGCGCCAGCAGCCAGAACCGGGACAACCTTCCTCTAACTAGCACAGATACGCAGTATTTT
CASSQNRDNLPLTSTDTQYF
>TRBJ2-5|16|TRBV2|many|TRBD1
TGTGCCAGCATTAGGGGGACAGGGGTTTTCCAAGAGACCCAGTACTTC
CASIRGTGVFQETQYF
>TRBJ2-7|15|TRBV20-1|many|-
TGCAGTGCTCCCCACGCGAGTCAGCTGCTCTACGAGCAGTACTTC
CSAPHASQLLYEQYF
>TRBJ1-5|14|TRBV28|many|-
TGTGCCAGCAGTTTGACAGATAGCAATCAGCCCCAGCATTTT
CASSLTDSNQPQHF
>TRBJ1-5|16|TRBV12-3/TRBV12-4|many|-
TGTGCCAGCAGAGGAGAGGGGGTAATGGGCAATCAGCCCCAGCATTTT
CASRGEGVMGNQPQHF
>TRBJ2-3|16|TRBV15|many|-
TGTGCCACCAGCAGCAGGAGGGCCGGGGATGTGGATACGCAGTATTTT
CATSSRRAGDVDTQYF
>TRBJ2-2|14|TRBV29-1|many|TRBD2
TGCAGCGTGATCACTAGCGGGAGCGTAGTGGAGCTGTTTTTT
CSVITSGSVVELFF